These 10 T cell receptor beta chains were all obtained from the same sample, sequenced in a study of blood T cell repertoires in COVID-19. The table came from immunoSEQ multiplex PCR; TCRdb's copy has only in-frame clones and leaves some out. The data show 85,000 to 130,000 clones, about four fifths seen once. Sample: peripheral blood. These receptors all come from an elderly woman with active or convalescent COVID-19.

CDR3 residues: CASSPTSGYNEQFF. The CDR3 coding sequence is TGTGCCAGCTCACCGACTAGCGGGTACAATGAGCAGTTCTTC. The genes are TRBV18 and TRBJ2-1; 10 bases are a match to TRBD2. The CDR3 sequence is 14 residues long. The ends lost 3 bases at V and 4 bases at J; junction bases unmatched: 0. CDR1 KGHSH and CDR2 LQKENI come from the germline V gene.

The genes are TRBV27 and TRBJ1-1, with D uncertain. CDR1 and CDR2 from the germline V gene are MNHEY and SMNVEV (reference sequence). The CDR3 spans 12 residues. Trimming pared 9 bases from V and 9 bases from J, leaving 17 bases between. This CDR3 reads CASRAGQLKAFF. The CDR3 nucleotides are TGTGCCAGTCGAGCGGGCCAACTTAAAGCTTTCTTT.

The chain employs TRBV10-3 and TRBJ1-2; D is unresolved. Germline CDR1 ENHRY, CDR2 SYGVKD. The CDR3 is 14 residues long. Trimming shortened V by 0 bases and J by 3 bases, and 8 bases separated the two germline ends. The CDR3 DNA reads TGTGCCATCAGTGAGTCCCCAGGTTACTATGGCTACACCTTC. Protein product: CAISESPGYYGYTF.

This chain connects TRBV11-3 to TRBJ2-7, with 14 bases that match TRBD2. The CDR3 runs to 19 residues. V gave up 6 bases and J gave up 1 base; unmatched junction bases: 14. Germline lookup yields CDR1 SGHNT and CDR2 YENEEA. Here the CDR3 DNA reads TGTGCCAGCAGTCCTGGTCCTGGACTAGCGGGAGGAACGTCCTACGAGCAGTACTTC. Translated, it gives CASSPGPGLAGGTSYEQYF. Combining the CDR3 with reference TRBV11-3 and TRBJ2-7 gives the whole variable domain EAGVVQSPRYKIIEKKQPVAFWCNPISGHNTLYWYLQNLGQGPELLIRYENEEAVDDSQLPKDRFSAERLKGVDSTLKIQPAELGDSAVYLCASSPGPGLAGGTSYEQYFGPGTRLTVT.

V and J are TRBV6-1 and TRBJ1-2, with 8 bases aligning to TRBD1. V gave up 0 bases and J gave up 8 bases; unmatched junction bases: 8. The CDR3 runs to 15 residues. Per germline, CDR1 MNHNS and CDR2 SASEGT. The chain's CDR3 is CASSEASRGLRGYTF. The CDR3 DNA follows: TGTGCCAGCAGTGAAGCAAGCAGGGGGCTGAGGGGCTACACCTTC.

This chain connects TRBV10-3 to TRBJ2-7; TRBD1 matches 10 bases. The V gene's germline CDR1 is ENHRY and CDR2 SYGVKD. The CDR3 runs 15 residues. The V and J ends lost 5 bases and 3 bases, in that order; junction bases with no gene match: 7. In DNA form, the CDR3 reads TGTGCCATCAGTCAACCGGGACAGGGGAACTACGAGCAGTACTTC. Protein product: CAISQPGQGNYEQYF.

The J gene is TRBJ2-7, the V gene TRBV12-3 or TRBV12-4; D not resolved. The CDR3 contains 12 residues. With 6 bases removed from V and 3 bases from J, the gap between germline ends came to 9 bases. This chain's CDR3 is CASRVDIYEQYF. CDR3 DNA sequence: TGTGCCAGCAGGGTCGACATCTACGAGCAGTACTTC.

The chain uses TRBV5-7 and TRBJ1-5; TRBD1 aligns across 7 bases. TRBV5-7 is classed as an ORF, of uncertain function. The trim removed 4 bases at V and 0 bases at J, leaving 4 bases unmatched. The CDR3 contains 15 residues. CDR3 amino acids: CASSPGQISNQPQHF. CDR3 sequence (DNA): TGTGCCAGCAGCCCGGGACAGATTAGCAATCAGCCCCAGCATTTT.

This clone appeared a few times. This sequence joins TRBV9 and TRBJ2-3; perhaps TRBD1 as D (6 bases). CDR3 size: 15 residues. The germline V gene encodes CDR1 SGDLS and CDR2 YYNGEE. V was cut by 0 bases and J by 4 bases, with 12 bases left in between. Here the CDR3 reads CASSVGGLGADTQYF. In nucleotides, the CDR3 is TGTGCCAGCAGCGTAGGGGGGCTCGGGGCAGATACGCAGTATTTT.

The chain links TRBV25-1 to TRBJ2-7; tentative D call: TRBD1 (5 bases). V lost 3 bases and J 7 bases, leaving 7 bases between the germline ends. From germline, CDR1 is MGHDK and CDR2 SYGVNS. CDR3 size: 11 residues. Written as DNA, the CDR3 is TGTGCCAGCAGTGAGGGGCGAGAGCAGTACTTC. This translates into CASSEGREQYF.